The 11 T cell receptor beta chains presented below share a single source sample, sequenced in a study of blood T cell repertoires in COVID-19. This table comes from immunoSEQ multiplex PCR, and its TCRdb copy is limited to in-frame clones, with some not included. The sample lists 95,000 to 150,000 clones, over 75% occurring once. Sequenced sample: peripheral blood. The receptor source for this set is a young man with COVID-19, enrolled during active disease.

This chain joins TRBV12-5 and TRBJ2-5, with D possibly TRBD2 on 6 matching bases. The CDR3 has 13 amino acids. The V end was cut by 5 bases, the J end by 1 base, with 8 bases between. Germline V gives CDR1 LGHNT, CDR2 FRNRAP. The CDR3 DNA is TGTGCTAGTGGTACCGGGGGCCAAGAGACCCAGTACTTC. It encodes CASGTGGQETQYF.

This clone has a handful of counts. The rearrangement links TRBV10-3 to TRBJ1-2; D gene unclear. V gave up 6 bases and J gave up 2 bases, with 16 bases separating them. CDR3 length: 15 amino acids. Germline loops: CDR1 ENHRY, CDR2 SYGVKD. DNA of the CDR3: TGTGCCATCAGAAATATCCTTAGTACCAACTATGGCTACACCTTC. It is translated as CAIRNILSTNYGYTF.

The J gene is TRBJ1-3, the V gene TRBV9, with TRBD1 matching 9 bases. Germline V gene sequence: CDR1 SGDLS, CDR2 YYNGEE. V lost 4 bases, J lost 4 bases, and 6 bases stayed unmatched. There are 15 residues in the CDR3. The DNA of the CDR3 is TGTGCCAGCAGCCCTCGGACAGGGGCCGGAAACACCATATATTTT. Amino acids: CASSPRTGAGNTIYF.

The chain uses TRBV2 and TRBJ1-2; tentative D call: TRBD1 (5 bases). Germline assignment: CDR1 SNHLY and CDR2 FYNNEI. Trimming took off 6 bases at V and 0 bases at J, with 11 bases between the two ends. CDR3 length: 14 residues. This chain's CDR3 is CASRTEWTNYGYTF. CDR3 in DNA: TGTGCCAGCAGGACAGAATGGACTAACTATGGCTACACCTTC.

This clone was observed once. The rearrangement joins TRBV7-3 to TRBJ2-3; D may be TRBD2 (5 bases). This CDR3 is built from 15 residues. Germline CDR1 SGHTA, CDR2 FQGTGA. With 5 bases removed from V and 4 bases from J, the gap between germline ends came to 16 bases. The CDR3 sequence is CASSLDPSSADTQYF. CDR3 nucleotides: TGTGCCAGCAGCCTCGATCCTAGCTCCGCAGATACGCAGTATTTT.

This chain links TRBV12-5 with TRBJ1-5; D remains ambiguous. The CDR3 has 16 amino acids. Per germline, CDR1 LGHNT and CDR2 FRNRAP. The V end lost 4 bases, the J end lost 0 bases, and 13 bases lay between the germline ends. The CDR3 is CASGSGVGDSNQPQHF. CDR3 nucleotide sequence: TGTGCTAGTGGTTCCGGGGTCGGGGATAGCAATCAGCCCCAGCATTTT. The full variable domain, rest sourced from reference TRBV12-5 and TRBJ1-5, is DARVTQTPRHKVTEMGQEVTMRCQPILGHNTVFWYRQTMMQGLELLAYFRNRAPLDDSGMPKDRFSAEMPDATLATLKIQPSEPRDSAVYFCASGSGVGDSNQPQHFGDGTRLSIL.

V and J are TRBV3-1 (or the pseudogene TRBV3-2) and TRBJ2-3, with unresolved D. Germline V gene sequence: CDR1 LGHDT, CDR2 YNNKEL (reference sequence). Trimming cost V 1 base and J 3 bases, with 11 bases left between them. The CDR3 is made up of 15 amino acids. The CDR3: CASSQAPFGTDTQYF. The DNA for the CDR3 is TGTGCCAGCAGCCAAGCACCGTTCGGGACAGATACGCAGTATTTT.

V gene TRBV29-1 combines with J gene TRBJ1-2; 7 bases match TRBD1. The CDR3 has 12 residues. V was pared by 6 bases and J by 5 bases, with 6 bases of the junction left unmatched. Germline assignment: CDR1 SQVTM and CDR2 ANQGSEA. The CDR3 is CSVLRTGYGYTF. CDR3 DNA: TGCAGCGTCCTAAGGACAGGTTATGGCTACACCTTC. The full variable domain, in which reference TRBV29-1 and TRBJ1-2 provide the parts outside the CDR3, is SAVISQKPSRDICQRGTSLTIQCQVDSQVTMMFWYRQQPGQSLTLIATANQGSEATYESGFVIDKFPISRPNLTFSTLTVSNMSPEDSSIYLCSVLRTGYGYTFGSGTRLTVV.

The chain recombines TRBV4-2 with TRBJ2-5; 7 bases match TRBD1. CDR3 length: 14 residues. In germline, CDR1 is LGHNA, CDR2 YNFKEQ. The J segment lost 5 bases and the V segment lost 4 bases, leaving 7 bases of the junction unmatched. The CDR3 loop reads CASSPGQAAETQYF. The CDR3 DNA follows: TGTGCCAGCAGCCCTGGACAGGCGGCGGAGACCCAGTACTTC.

This chain connects TRBV27 to TRBJ1-2; D may be TRBD1 (5 bases). This CDR3 has 16 residues. Per the germline V gene, CDR1 is MNHEY and CDR2 is SMNVEV (reference sequence). V was cut by 3 bases and J by 5 bases, with 19 bases left in between. For the CDR3, the DNA is TGTGCCAGCAGTTTGAGAAGGGGAAACTTAGGTTATGGCTACACCTTC. Its translation is CASSLRRGNLGYGYTF.

The gene calls are TRBV9 and TRBJ2-2; D may be TRBD1 (5 bases). The CDR3 runs to 15 residues. The germline V gene has CDR1 SGDLS and CDR2 YYNGEE. V lost 3 bases and J lost 1, with 10 bases in between. The CDR3 is CASSAADRNTGELFF. CDR3 bases: TGTGCCAGCAGCGCTGCCGACAGGAACACCGGGGAGCTGTTTTTT.